This T cell receptor (beta chain) was obtained from a study of T cell responses to AZD1222 COVID-19 vaccine (dated by TCRdb to 2020 to 2022). With regard to the full study: Because spike-specific TCR depth and breadth did not differ between the two schedules, AZD1222 recipients who got a second dose at roughly 4 weeks were pooled with those who got a second dose at roughly 12 weeks. A total of 233 trial participants underwent TCR sequencing, of whom approximately 210 received two doses of AZD1222 and about 26 received two doses of the MenACWY control vaccine. Trial participants were enrolled into age subgroups of 18-55, 56-69 and 70-plus years, which contained around 140, 26 and 57 TCR-sequenced participants, respectively.

The CDR3 runs 13 residues from the cysteine to the phenylalanine. Only the CDR3 portion is preserved as DNA: 39 bases, with reading frame beginning at the first base. Cut back by 1 base and 4 bases, the V and J ends lie 5 bases apart. CDR1 and CDR2 were assigned from the germline V gene as SGHNT and YENEEA. The time point label on this specimen signifies: baseline before first vaccination. The vaccinee samples were drawn from two UK trials, COV001 and COV002, one of which was a single-blind randomized controlled phase 2/3 trial testing AZD1222 (ChAdOx1 nCoV-19) in healthy adults. For TCRbeta chain sequencing, PBMC samples were collected from trial participants at day 0 and at day 28 after the second dose. The CDR3 regions of human TCRbeta chains were subjected to immunosequencing. As for how the authors treated the data: TCRs in the repertoires were matched against a reference library of SARS-CoV-2-specific TCRs that had been generated with the MIRA antigen-specificity platform. Breadth was defined as the fraction of unique TCRs that were SARS-CoV-2-associated. Depth was defined as the fraction of total T cells that were SARS-CoV-2-associated. Using the MIRA data, each spike-specific TCR was mapped to the spike region that the TCR reacts to and placed in a CD4 or CD8 class. Log10-transformed breadth and depth values were compared by one-way ANOVA with Sidak's multiple comparisons tests. TCRdb retrieved this table from immuneACCESS and kept in-frame rearrangements only. Not all clones are present; in checked studies, unresolved V genes account for under half, and no reason is known for the remainder. V, J and clone size derive from that table, while D and trimming were established from the DNA sequence. This sample is represented by 95,000 to 100,000 clones; about 88% of them were singletons. The ten largest make up more than 15% of the sample.

Broader findings and caveats from the paper: Only 5 to 7 AZD1222 recipients were SARS-CoV-2 seropositive at baseline, limiting conclusions about previously exposed vaccinees. CD4 TCRs associated with the vaccine covered the entire spike protein, and the dominant responses were in regions 160-218 and 743-854. After two AZD1222 doses, spike-specific TCR breadth and depth were significantly higher than at day 0 and than in MenACWY recipients. Participants were mostly white British, with more females than males. The authors suggested clonal diversity may have been underestimated. In the small 56-69-year group, the increase in depth fell short of significance, most likely because of low power. Nearly half of unique spike-specific TCRs reportedly recognized epitopes outside regions mutated in the B.1.351 and B.1.1.7 variants. Because no samples from the day 14 peak response were available, repertoires could be characterized only after the peak T cell response.

Regarding this clone: Its antigen remains undetermined. No quality values exist for individual bases; no much larger clone is one base distant.

The sequence was collected from an adult in good health. The sequence links TRBV11-3 to TRBJ2-1, with no D gene named confidently. This sample comprised peripheral blood, obtained on day 0 of AZD1222 vaccination. The sequenced DNA is TGTGCCAGCAGCTTAGTACCGTACAATGAGCAGTTCTTC. Translated, this gives CASSLVPYNEQFF.